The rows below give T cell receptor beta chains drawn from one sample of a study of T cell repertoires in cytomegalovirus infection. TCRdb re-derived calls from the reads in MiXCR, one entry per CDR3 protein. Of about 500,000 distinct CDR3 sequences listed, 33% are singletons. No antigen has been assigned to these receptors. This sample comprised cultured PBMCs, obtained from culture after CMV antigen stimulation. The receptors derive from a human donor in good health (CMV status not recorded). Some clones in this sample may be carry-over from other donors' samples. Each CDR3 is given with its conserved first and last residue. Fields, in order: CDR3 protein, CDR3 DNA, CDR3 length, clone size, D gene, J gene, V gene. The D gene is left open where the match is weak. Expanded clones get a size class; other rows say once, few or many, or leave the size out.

CDR3aa: CASSPSVGREGGYEQFF
CDR3nt: TGTGCCAGCAGCCCGTCGGTTGGGCGGGAGGGGGGCTATGAGCAGTTCTTC
len: 17
abundance: -
d_gene: TRBD2
j_gene: TRBJ2-1
v_gene: TRBV11-2

CDR3aa: CASSAGGNYGYTF
CDR3nt: TGTGCCAGTAGTGCCGGGGGAAACTATGGCTACACCTTC
len: 13
abundance: -
d_gene: -
j_gene: TRBJ1-2
v_gene: TRBV19

CDR3aa: CASSIPSSGNTIYF
CDR3nt: TGTGCCAGTAGTATACCCAGCTCGGGAAACACCATATATTTT
len: 14
abundance: many
d_gene: -
j_gene: TRBJ1-3
v_gene: TRBV19

CDR3aa: CASLRGGMETQYF
CDR3nt: TGTGCCAGCCTTCGTGGGGGTATGGAGACCCAGTACTTC
len: 13
abundance: few
d_gene: -
j_gene: TRBJ2-5
v_gene: TRBV7-2

CDR3aa: CASRPSGRAREQYF
CDR3nt: TGTGCCAGCAGACCTAGCGGGAGGGCCAGGGAGCAGTACTTC
len: 14
abundance: -
d_gene: TRBD2
j_gene: TRBJ2-7
v_gene: TRBV7-2

CDR3aa: CACAIGGIETQYF
CDR3nt: TGTGCCTGCGCTATTGGGGGTATAGAGACCCAGTACTTC
len: 13
abundance: few
d_gene: -
j_gene: TRBJ2-5
v_gene: TRBV7-9

CDR3aa: CASSYQATNEKLFF
CDR3nt: TGTGCCAGCAGCTATCAGGCAACTAATGAAAAACTGTTTTTT
len: 14
abundance: many
d_gene: -
j_gene: TRBJ1-4
v_gene: TRBV7-9

CDR3aa: CASRQDRGGSQPQHF
CDR3nt: TGTGCCAGCAGGCAGGACAGGGGAGGGAGTCAGCCCCAGCATTTT
len: 15
abundance: -
d_gene: TRBD1
j_gene: TRBJ1-5
v_gene: TRBV2

CDR3aa: CATSDAGTSGSEQFF
CDR3nt: TGTGCCACCAGTGACGCCGGGACTAGTGGTTCGGAGCAGTTCTTC
len: 15
abundance: -
d_gene: TRBD2
j_gene: TRBJ2-1
v_gene: TRBV24-1

CDR3aa: CASSLGRESETQYF
CDR3nt: TGTGCCAGCAGCTTGGGAAGGGAGTCGGAGACCCAGTACTTC
len: 14
abundance: few
d_gene: -
j_gene: TRBJ2-5
v_gene: TRBV7-2

CDR3aa: CASTPRGLALYF
CDR3nt: TGTGCCAGCACCCCTCGGGGACTAGCATTGTATTTT
len: 12
abundance: few
d_gene: TRBD2
j_gene: TRBJ2-3
v_gene: TRBV7-2

CDR3aa: CASTDTGGRNEQFF
CDR3nt: TGCGCCAGCACTGACACAGGGGGGCGCAATGAGCAGTTCTTC
len: 14
abundance: -
d_gene: TRBD1
j_gene: TRBJ2-1
v_gene: TRBV4-1

CDR3aa: CASSQDPGRNTEAFF
CDR3nt: TGTGCCAGCAGCCAAGATCCGGGCAGGAACACTGAAGCTTTCTTT
len: 15
abundance: -
d_gene: -
j_gene: TRBJ1-1
v_gene: TRBV3-1

CDR3aa: CASSPTGFGTEAFF
CDR3nt: TGTGCCAGCAGTCCGACAGGGTTTGGCACTGAAGCTTTCTTT
len: 14
abundance: -
d_gene: TRBD1
j_gene: TRBJ1-1
v_gene: TRBV12-3/TRBV12-4

CDR3aa: CASSPSDGGGIYGYTF
CDR3nt: TGTGCCAGCTCACCGAGTGACGGAGGGGGGATATATGGCTACACCTTC
len: 16
abundance: -
d_gene: -
j_gene: TRBJ1-2
v_gene: TRBV18

CDR3aa: CASSLSEQGYTGELFF
CDR3nt: TGTGCCAGCAGTTTATCGGAACAGGGGTACACCGGGGAGCTGTTTTTT
len: 16
abundance: few
d_gene: TRBD1
j_gene: TRBJ2-2
v_gene: TRBV27

CDR3aa: CASSQGQQTIYF
CDR3nt: TGTGCCAGCAGCCAAGGACAGCAGACCATATATTTT
len: 12
abundance: -
d_gene: -
j_gene: TRBJ1-3
v_gene: TRBV3-1

CDR3aa: CASGQGVTSGNTIYF
CDR3nt: TGTGCCTCGGGTCAGGGGGTGACGTCTGGAAACACCATATATTTT
len: 15
abundance: few
d_gene: TRBD1
j_gene: TRBJ1-3
v_gene: TRBV11-2

CDR3aa: CASRGGGGDTQYF
CDR3nt: TGTGCCAGCAGAGGAGGGGGGGGAGATACGCAGTATTTT
len: 13
abundance: few
d_gene: -
j_gene: TRBJ2-3
v_gene: TRBV7-2

CDR3aa: CASSPTGTIKETQYF
CDR3nt: TGTGCCAGCAGCCCGACAGGGACGATAAAAGAGACCCAGTACTTC
len: 15
abundance: -
d_gene: TRBD1
j_gene: TRBJ2-5
v_gene: TRBV7-2

CDR3aa: CASSLVPGATDTQYF
CDR3nt: TGTGCCAGCAGCTTAGTCCCGGGGGCCACAGATACGCAGTATTTT
len: 15
abundance: -
d_gene: -
j_gene: TRBJ2-3
v_gene: TRBV11-2

CDR3aa: CAWSTADGSNQPQHF
CDR3nt: TGTGCCTGGAGTACGGCGGACGGTAGCAATCAGCCCCAGCATTTT
len: 15
abundance: -
d_gene: -
j_gene: TRBJ1-5
v_gene: TRBV30

CDR3aa: CASSEFGTGGPEAFF
CDR3nt: TGCGCCAGCAGTGAGTTTGGGACAGGGGGGCCGGAAGCTTTCTTT
len: 15
abundance: -
d_gene: TRBD1
j_gene: TRBJ1-1
v_gene: TRBV10-2

CDR3aa: CASSKGESGANVLTF
CDR3nt: TGTGCCAGTAGTAAGGGCGAATCTGGGGCCAACGTCCTGACTTTC
len: 15
abundance: -
d_gene: -
j_gene: TRBJ2-6
v_gene: TRBV19

CDR3aa: CAISAGSLSGNTIYF
CDR3nt: TGTGCCATCAGTGCTGGCAGCCTCTCTGGAAACACCATATATTTT
len: 15
abundance: -
d_gene: -
j_gene: TRBJ1-3
v_gene: TRBV10-3

CDR3aa: CSARKAGIVKSSTDTQYF
CDR3nt: TGCAGTGCTAGAAAAGCGGGGATAGTTAAATCTAGCACAGATACGCAGTATTTT
len: 18
abundance: -
d_gene: TRBD2
j_gene: TRBJ2-3
v_gene: TRBV20-1

CDR3aa: CASSLHSDYNEQFF
CDR3nt: TGTGCCAGCAGTTTACACTCGGACTACAATGAGCAGTTCTTC
len: 14
abundance: few
d_gene: -
j_gene: TRBJ2-1
v_gene: TRBV12-3/TRBV12-4

CDR3aa: CASGFGLAGADTQYF
CDR3nt: TGTGCTAGTGGTTTCGGGCTAGCGGGAGCCGATACGCAGTATTTT
len: 15
abundance: -
d_gene: TRBD2
j_gene: TRBJ2-3
v_gene: TRBV12-5

CDR3aa: CASNRGLGQPQHF
CDR3nt: TGTGCCAGCAATCGGGGTCTGGGGCAGCCCCAGCATTTT
len: 13
abundance: -
d_gene: -
j_gene: TRBJ1-5
v_gene: TRBV28

CDR3aa: CASSSAGARTDTQYF
CDR3nt: TGTGCCAGCAGTTCAGCGGGAGCAAGAACAGATACGCAGTATTTT
len: 15
abundance: many
d_gene: TRBD2
j_gene: TRBJ2-3
v_gene: TRBV12-3/TRBV12-4